This T cell receptor beta chain originates from a study of vaccination and CD4 T cells after COVID-19. At the level of the study: Overlapping peptides of the spike proteins of SARS-CoV-2, HCoV-NL63, HCoV-OC43 and HCoV-229E were used for cell stimulation. Controls had a CEFX pool, an HIV-1 Nef pool, or no peptide added.

Note on this clonotype: Antigen specificity is unknown.

Treatment defined: approximately 11-day PBMC culture with coronavirus spike peptide pools or control peptides (ViraFEST assay). CDR3 length equals 13 residues. CDR1 is SEHNR and CDR2 is FQNEAQ in the germline V gene (reference sequence). Unmatched junction bases numbered 1, after V lost 6 bases and J lost 4 bases. Sequencing of the DNA from cultured CD4+ T cells was carried out with the Oncomine TCR Beta short-read assay. TCRdb fed the PCR reads into MiXCR, producing one record per CDR3 protein. The sample has 15,000 to 25,000 distinct CDR3 sequences; about 38% are singletons. The chain has TRBV7-9 and TRBJ1-3; 9 bases are shared with TRBD1. Sequencing was performed on cultured CD4+ T cells from blood. The clonotype originates from a human donor with COVID-19. CDR3 bases: TGTGCCAGCAGACAGGGGGCCGGAAACACCATATATTTT. Translating gives CASRQGAGNTIYF.